This T cell receptor beta chain was documented in a study of cytomegalovirus exposure and HLA in healthy donors (dated by TCRdb to about 2017). Background on the whole study: An earlier analysis of approximately 640 of the donors reported about 250 Gb of sequence data and some 120 million unique TCR beta sequences from about 180 million T cells. Roughly 300 gigabases of sequencing data and approximately 92 million unique TCR sequences made up an early release that covered about 640 HLA-typed donors. Of the roughly 400 genotyped donors, 75% to 85% were placed in the genetic ancestry cluster associated with self-reported Caucasian donors. The study was designed to test whether signatures of past pathogen exposure could be identified by cataloging public T cell receptors. The study profiled the T cell repertoires of hundreds of subjects by immunosequencing and related them to cytomegalovirus serostatus. In addition to the first cohort of approximately 670 subjects, a separate validation cohort of about 120 different subjects was used. The study combined high-throughput TCR immunosequencing, statistical association of individual TCRs with disease status, and machine learning to predict cytomegalovirus infection status. A later analysis re-examined previously published TCR beta repertoires from 610 or so donors and added high-resolution HLA genotyping to investigate patterns of TCR occurrence. Rather than using new phenotypic data, the later analysis identified candidate immune exposures from TCR beta sequences and from how often those sequences occurred across donors. In an earlier analysis of 587 of the donors, high-throughput TCR beta sequencing was used to judge whether each TCR beta V gene segment behaved as functional or pseudogenic. Donor age, sex, ethnicity and CMV serostatus were compiled together with the repertoire data. In a later genetic analysis, genome-wide SNP genotypes for about three fifths of the roughly 670 donors were used, and that subset was treated as a discovery cohort. Every repertoire in the discovery cohort had been generated on one and the same sequencing platform. Class I and class II HLA loci were covered by the typing at four-digit resolution. The number of donors typed differed by locus, with roughly 629-640 for A, B, C, DRB1 and DQB1, around 500 for DQA1, nearly 610 for DPA1, and around 460 for DPB1. Roughly 5 DR-DQ haplotypes were treated as single units for association and clustering because of strong linkage in the cohort. Among some 410 genotyped donors of the cohort, an average of approximately 250,000 unique TCR beta nucleotide sequences were sequenced per donor, roughly 18% of them non-productive.

The cohort comprised approximately 700 healthy bone marrow donors. At the time of sampling, all cohort members were nominally healthy, though unrecorded immune exposures were likely present. The donor was CMV seronegative and was included in the group of about 400 seronegative cohort members. A peripheral blood sample was provided by each donor, and peripheral blood mononuclear cells were used for TCR beta sequencing. Genomic DNA extraction from the blood cell samples was performed with the Qiagen DNeasy Blood Extraction Kit. From V the trimming removes 4 bases and from J it removes 1 base, while the gene matches leave 2 bases of the junction unaccounted for. CDR1 SGHTA and CDR2 FQGTGA are derived from the germline V gene. The CDR3 runs 15 amino acids, cysteine and phenylalanine included. CDR3 DNA is the only sequence kept; it has 45 bases, read in frame from the first base. To prepare the library, the immunoSEQ multiplex PCR assay was applied. For the multiplex PCR, a mixture combining 60 forward primers for TCR Vbeta segments and 13 reverse primers for TCR Jbeta segments was used. A multiplex PCR assay on genomic DNA amplified the CDR3 region of rearranged TCR beta genes. The Illumina HiSeq System was used to sequence the amplified TCR beta libraries as 87-base-pair reads. Per the original workflow: A later analysis counted about 82 million unique TCR beta chains across the 650 to 800 repertoires, and around 9.9 million of these chains were shared by at least two donors. To remove PCR and sequencing errors, raw reads were error-corrected and collapsed into unique sequences using a nearest-neighbor algorithm that merged closely related sequences. Alignment of CDR3 sequences to IMGT reference sequences was used to assign V, D and J gene segments. Each retained sequence needed at least a six-nucleotide match to both a V gene segment and a J gene segment. A rearrangement was called productive if the CDR3 had no stop codons and remained in frame with V and J, and every other rearrangement was called non-productive. Following IMGT convention, CDR3 was defined as the stretch from the second conserved V-encoded cysteine up to the conserved J-encoded phenylalanine. In an earlier analysis of some 550 of the donors, sequences lacking an unambiguous match to a single V gene segment were excluded. An earlier analysis of approximately 590 of the donors classified V segments as functional when productive rearrangements were above 56.7% and as segregating when the standard deviation between donors was above 5%. A statistical classification framework was developed to diagnose cytomegalovirus status using the catalog of TCR beta chain sequences. A later analysis assigned V and J genes by comparing TCR nucleotide sequences with IMGT/GENE-DB human TR gene sequences. A later analysis assigned CDR3 sequences and most-parsimonious VDJ recombination scenarios with the TCRdist pipeline. In a later analysis, each TCR beta chain was defined by its CDR3 amino acid sequence together with its V-gene family, and reads without a unique V-gene family were excluded. A later analysis removed 450 to 600 highly shared, low-generation-probability nucleotide sequences to deal with suspected cross-contamination and a sequencing artifact. A later analysis calculated a clonal expansion index for each public chain from normalized within-repertoire ranks of inferred template counts. In a later analysis, generation probabilities were computed using a VDJ recombination model fitted to out-of-frame rearrangements, and the results were checked against IGoR. Hypergeometric tests were used in a later analysis to score TCR-TCR, TCR-HLA and TCR-CMV co-occurrence, with a repertoire-size bias correction applied to the TCR pairs. A later analysis estimated false discovery rates by permuting HLA or CMV assignments 20 times. In a later analysis, co-occurring TCRs were grouped using DBSCAN, and TCRdist sequence similarity was added for clustering within HLA-allele-positive subsets. Co-occurrence clustering excluded repertoires with fewer than 30,000 or more than 120,000 public chains, plus five with anomalous nucleotide sharing. TCRdb limited this immuneACCESS table to in-frame rearrangements with V and J called. A share of clones is missing; checked studies link under half to unresolved V genes, and the rest is unexplained. V and J calls and clone size are copied from that table; D and trimming were computed from the DNA. This sample holds around 100,000 clones; roughly 69% were observed only once. 2.2% of the sample is taken by the ten largest.

Remarks on this clone: It has no known antigen specificity. Base qualities were left out, and no much larger clone turns up one base away.

Study-level results and caveats: For the cohort, immune exposure information was limited to CMV serostatus. In an earlier analysis of fewer than 700 of the donors, most TCR beta V segments appeared in productive rearrangements about 90% or about 30% of the time, broadly matching IMGT annotations. Across donors, most TCR sequences were observed very rarely, whereas some public TCRs were present in many individuals. The sequencing pipeline was judged likely to have produced a cluster of highly shared sequence variants as a technical artifact. According to the authors, the approach could potentially be generalized to other disease states and immunological phenotypes. Presence/absence analyses assumed roughly uniform sequencing depth across donors, an assumption that may not hold. In a later analysis, the rate of TCR association differed among HLA loci, with DRB1 alleles having the most associated TCRs and HLA-C alleles having the fewest. Three of the identified cytomegalovirus-associated TCR beta chains were confirmed in vitro to be specific for cytomegalovirus antigens. The study listed 170 or so TCR beta chains as associated with cytomegalovirus. A later analysis reported that several top co-occurrence clusters appeared linked to parvovirus B19, influenza, CMV and Epstein-Barr virus. A later genetic analysis reported fewer N-insertions in productive TCRs among donors in an Asian-associated ancestry cluster than the roughly 620-donor mean. In this cohort, only TCR beta chains were sequenced, and detectable features were limited by the absence of alpha or paired-chain data. Because HLA typing was unavailable for some donors at each locus, only the typed subset was used in association tests. Linkage disequilibrium might explain the correlated functional status among segregating V segments, but an unknown experimental factor could not be excluded. An association between a missense DCLRE1C variant and V-gene and J-gene trimming of TCR beta chains was found in a later genetic analysis and replicated in an independent cohort. A later analysis found that HLA-associated TCR beta chains were more clonally expanded and had lower generation probabilities than equally common non-associated chains. In both the original and validation cohorts, the classifier was reported to diagnose cytomegalovirus status with high specificity and sensitivity. Because counts were too low, about 18 rarely observed V segments, including chromosome 9 orphons, were excluded from the earlier analysis of a few hundred of the donors. According to a later analysis, most CMV-associated TCR beta chains appeared to be HLA-restricted, and the HLA associations seemed to be driven largely by CMV exposure. A later analysis associated 16,951 TCR beta sequences with specific HLA alleles at a false discovery rate of 0.05. Assigning TCR associations to individual alleles was difficult when HLA alleles, especially DR and DQ, strongly co-occurred. Because the 87-base-pair reads could not distinguish some IMGT-functional V segments, including TRBV6-2 and TRBV6-3, those segments were excluded. A further reported finding was that TCR beta sequences accurately predicted the HLA-A and HLA-B alleles for most subjects in the first cohort.

The rearranged chain carries TRBV7-3 and TRBJ2-2, and 8 junction bases match TRBD1. The sequence was collected from a young woman in good health and CMV-seronegative. Specimen: PBMCs. CDR3 protein: CASSSGQGNTGELFF. The sequenced DNA: TGTGCCAGCAGCTCCGGACAGGGGAACACCGGGGAGCTGTTTTTT.